This T cell receptor beta chain was retrieved from a study of neurological immune-mediated disorders. The cDNA was produced through 5'RACE with 10-nucleotide random UMIs. TCRdb re-derived calls from the 5' RACE reads in MiXCR, one entry per CDR3 protein. The sample holds tens of thousands of distinct CDR3 sequences, about 9% seen once. This CDR3 contains 17 residues. The V and J ends lost 2 bases and 0 bases respectively, with 16 bases between them. Per the germline V gene, CDR1 is MNHNS and CDR2 is SASEGT. The table lists this clonotype with many counts. The time point denotes: longitudinal time-point 1 (baseline).

The sequenced material came from PBMCs. The rearrangement links TRBV6-1 to TRBJ1-2, with D perhaps matching TRBD1 (6 bases). The receptor was isolated from a middle-aged woman in good health. The CDR3 protein is CASSEIGGPNANYGYTF. CDR3 DNA: TGTGCCAGCAGTGAAATTGGGGGGCCAAACGCTAACTATGGCTACACCTTC.